The TCR beta chain under discussion was sequenced for a study of T cells after yellow fever vaccination. The table lists this clonotype with many counts. TCRdb reprocessed the 5' RACE reads via MiXCR and lists one record per CDR3 protein. The sample yields about 400,000 distinct CDR3 sequences, 6% to 8% seen once. Trimming shortened V by 0 bases and J by 3 bases, and 9 bases separated the two germline ends. The CDR3 length is 13 residues. Germline CDR1 DFQATT, CDR2 SNEGSKA (reference sequence). Material: PBMCs, obtained 5 days after the yellow fever booster vaccination. The V call is TRBV20-1, the J call TRBJ2-7, with D unclear. This sequence originates from a young man who received the YFV17D yellow fever vaccine. This CDR3 is CSARDPGRYEQYF. The CDR3 coding sequence is TGCAGTGCTAGAGATCCTGGGCGCTACGAGCAGTACTTC.